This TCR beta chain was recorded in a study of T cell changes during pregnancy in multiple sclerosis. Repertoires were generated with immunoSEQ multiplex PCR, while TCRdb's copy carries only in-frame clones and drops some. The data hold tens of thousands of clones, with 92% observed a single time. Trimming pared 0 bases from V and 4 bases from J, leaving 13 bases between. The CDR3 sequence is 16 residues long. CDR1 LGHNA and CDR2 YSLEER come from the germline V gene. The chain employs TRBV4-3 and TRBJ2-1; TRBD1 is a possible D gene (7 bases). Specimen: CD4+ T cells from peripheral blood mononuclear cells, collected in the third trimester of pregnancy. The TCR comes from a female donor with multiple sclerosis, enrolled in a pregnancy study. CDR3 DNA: TGCGCCAGCAGCCAAGATGCGGGACAGCTTTACAATGAGCAGTTCTTC. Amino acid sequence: CASSQDAGQLYNEQFF.